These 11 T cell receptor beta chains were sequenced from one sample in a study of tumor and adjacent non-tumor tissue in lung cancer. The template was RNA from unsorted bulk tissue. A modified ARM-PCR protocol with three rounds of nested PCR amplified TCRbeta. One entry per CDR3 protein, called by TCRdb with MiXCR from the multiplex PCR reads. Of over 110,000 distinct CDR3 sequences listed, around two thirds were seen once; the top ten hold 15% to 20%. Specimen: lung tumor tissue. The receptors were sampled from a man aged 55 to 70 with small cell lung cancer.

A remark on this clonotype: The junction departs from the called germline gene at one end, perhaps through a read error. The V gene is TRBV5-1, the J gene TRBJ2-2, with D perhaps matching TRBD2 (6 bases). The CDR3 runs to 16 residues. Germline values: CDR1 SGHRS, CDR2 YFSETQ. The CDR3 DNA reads TGCGCCAGCGGCTTGGTCGTGGGACTGAACACCGGGGAGCTGTTTTTT. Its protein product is CASGLVVGLNTGELFF.

The DNA for the CDR3 is TGTGCCAGCAGTGAAGTGGTGTTTGGGTCACCCCTCCACTTT. Protein: CASSEVVFGSPLHF. The chain joins TRBV6-1 to TRBJ1-6; no definite D call. The CDR3 length is 14 residues. Trimming stripped 1 base from V and 10 bases from J, with 11 bases between. Looked up from germline, CDR1 is MNHNS and CDR2 is SASEGT.

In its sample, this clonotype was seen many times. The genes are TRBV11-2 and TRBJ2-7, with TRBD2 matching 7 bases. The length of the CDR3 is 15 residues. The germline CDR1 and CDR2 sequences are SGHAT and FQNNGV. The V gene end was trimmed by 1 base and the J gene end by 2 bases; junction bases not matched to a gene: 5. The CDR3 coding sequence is TGTGCCAGCAGCTTAGGGCGGGGACTAACCTACGAGCAGTACTTC. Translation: CASSLGRGLTYEQYF.

The CDR3 DNA reads as TGCGCCAGCAGCAGAGGGGGTACCGATTTTACGCAGTATTTT. This codes for CASSRGGTDFTQYF. The gene calls are TRBV5-1 and TRBJ2-3; possible D gene TRBD1, 6 bases. This CDR3 is 14 amino acids long. Germline-derived CDR1 and CDR2 are SGHRS and YFSETQ. The V gene lost 4 bases and the J gene lost 8 bases, with 17 bases spanning the gap.

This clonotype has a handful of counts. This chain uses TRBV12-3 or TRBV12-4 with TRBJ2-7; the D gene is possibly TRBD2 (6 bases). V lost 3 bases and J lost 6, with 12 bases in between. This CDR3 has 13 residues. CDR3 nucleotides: TGTGCCAGCAGTTTTGGGGGGAGGTCCGAGCAGTACGTC. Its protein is CASSFGGRSEQYV.

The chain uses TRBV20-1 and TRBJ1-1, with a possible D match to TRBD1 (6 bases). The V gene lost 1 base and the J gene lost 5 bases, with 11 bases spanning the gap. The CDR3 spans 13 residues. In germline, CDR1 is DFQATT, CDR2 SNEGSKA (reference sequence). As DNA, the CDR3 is TGCAGTGCTAGAGGGGGGCGTTGGACTGAAGCTTTCTTT. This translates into CSARGGRWTEAFF.

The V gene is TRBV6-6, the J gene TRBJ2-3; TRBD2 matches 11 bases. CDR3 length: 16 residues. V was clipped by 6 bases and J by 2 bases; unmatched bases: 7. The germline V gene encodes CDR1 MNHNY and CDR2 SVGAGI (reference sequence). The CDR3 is CASRSLAGGTTDTQYF. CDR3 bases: TGTGCCAGCAGATCGCTAGCGGGAGGCACCACAGATACGCAGTATTTT.

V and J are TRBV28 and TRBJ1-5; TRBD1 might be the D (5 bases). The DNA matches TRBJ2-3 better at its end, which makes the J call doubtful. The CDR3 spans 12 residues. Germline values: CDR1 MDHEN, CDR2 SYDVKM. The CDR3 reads CASDSSNQPQYF. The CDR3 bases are TGTGCCAGCGACAGCTCGAATCAACCCCAGTATTTT.

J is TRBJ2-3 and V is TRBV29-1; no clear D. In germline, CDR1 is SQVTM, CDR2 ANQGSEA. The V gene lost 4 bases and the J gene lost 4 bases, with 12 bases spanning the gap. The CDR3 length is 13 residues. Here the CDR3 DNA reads TGCAGCGTTGTTGGTGGTACCCCAGATACGCAGTATTTT. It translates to CSVVGGTPDTQYF.

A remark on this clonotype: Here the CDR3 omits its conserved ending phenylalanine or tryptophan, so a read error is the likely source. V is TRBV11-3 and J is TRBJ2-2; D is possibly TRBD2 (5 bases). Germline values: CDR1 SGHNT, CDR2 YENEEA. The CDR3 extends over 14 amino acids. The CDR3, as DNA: TGTGCCAGAAGCTTTTCTCAGGTGGACGGGAAGCTGTTTTCT. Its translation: CARSFSQVDGKLFS.

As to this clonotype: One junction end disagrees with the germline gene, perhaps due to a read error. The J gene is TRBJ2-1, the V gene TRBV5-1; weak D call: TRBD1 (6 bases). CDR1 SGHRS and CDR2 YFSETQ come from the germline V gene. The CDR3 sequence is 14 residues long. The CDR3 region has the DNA TGCGCCAGCAACAGGGACGGCTCCTACTATGAGCAGTTCTTC. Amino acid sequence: CASNRDGSYYEQFF.